Presented here are 4 T cell receptor beta chains from one specimen sequenced in a study of blood T cell repertoires in COVID-19. The protocol was immunoSEQ multiplex PCR, while the TCRdb copy is restricted to in-frame clones and leaves out a portion. Of 300,000 to 400,000 clones detected, more than 80% appear once; the ten largest clones hold around 2.8%. Sequencing was done on a sample of peripheral blood. The receptors were sampled from a woman younger than 45 with COVID-19, enrolled during active disease.

This chain joins TRBV6-2 or TRBV6-3 and TRBJ1-1, with a tentative D call TRBD1 (5 bases). V was shortened by 0 bases and J by 6 bases, with 14 bases between the two germline ends. Germline V CDR1 and CDR2: MNHEY, SVGEGT. CDR3 length equals 15 residues. The DNA of the CDR3 is TGTGCCAGCAGTTACTCGACAGCCCAGGTCGCTGAAGCTTTCTTT. Translating it yields CASSYSTAQVAEAFF.

This clone was found once. The chain links TRBV19 to TRBJ1-4; 7 bases agree with TRBD1. In germline, CDR1 is LNHDA, CDR2 SQIVND (reference sequence). This CDR3 comprises 15 residues. With 5 bases clipped from V and 3 bases from J, the junction kept 6 bases outside the gene matches. CDR3 protein: CASSPRDSPNEKLFF. For the CDR3, the DNA is TGTGCCAGTAGTCCTAGGGACAGCCCTAATGAAAAACTGTTTTTT.

The chain uses TRBV18 and TRBJ2-7, with TRBD2 matching 8 bases. The CDR3 has 14 amino acids. CDR1 is KGHSH and CDR2 is LQKENI in the germline V gene. J was trimmed by 3 bases and V by 4 bases; bases with no gene match: 5. The CDR3: CASSLAGLVYEQYV. The CDR3, as DNA: TGTGCCAGCTCACTAGCGGGGCTCGTCTACGAGCAGTACGTC.

This chain connects TRBV30 to TRBJ1-5; TRBD1 might be the D (6 bases). The germline V and J ends were trimmed by 0 bases and 0 bases, with 21 bases remaining between them. The CDR3 runs 19 residues. The V gene's germline CDR1 is GTSNPN and CDR2 SVGIG (reference sequence). CDR3 DNA sequence: TGTGCCTGGAGTGTATCCACTCTACAGGGCCTCTATAGCAATCAGCCCCAGCATTTT. It specifies CAWSVSTLQGLYSNQPQHF.